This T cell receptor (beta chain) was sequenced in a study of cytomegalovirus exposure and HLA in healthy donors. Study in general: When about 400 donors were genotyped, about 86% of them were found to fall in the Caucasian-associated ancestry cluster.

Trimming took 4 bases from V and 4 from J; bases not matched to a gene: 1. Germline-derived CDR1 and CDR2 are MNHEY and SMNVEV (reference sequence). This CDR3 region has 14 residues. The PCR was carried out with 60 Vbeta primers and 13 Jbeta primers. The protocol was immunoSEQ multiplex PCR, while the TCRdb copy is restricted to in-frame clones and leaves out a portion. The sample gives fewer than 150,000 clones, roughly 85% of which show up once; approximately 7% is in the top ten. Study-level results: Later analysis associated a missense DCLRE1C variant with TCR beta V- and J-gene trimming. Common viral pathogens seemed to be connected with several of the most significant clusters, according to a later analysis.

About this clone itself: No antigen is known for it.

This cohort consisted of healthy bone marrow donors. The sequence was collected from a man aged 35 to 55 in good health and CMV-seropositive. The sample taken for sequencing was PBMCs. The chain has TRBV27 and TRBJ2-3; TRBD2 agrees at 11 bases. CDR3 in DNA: TGTGCCAGCAGTTGGGGACTAGCGGCAGATACGCAGTATTTT. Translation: CASSWGLAADTQYF.